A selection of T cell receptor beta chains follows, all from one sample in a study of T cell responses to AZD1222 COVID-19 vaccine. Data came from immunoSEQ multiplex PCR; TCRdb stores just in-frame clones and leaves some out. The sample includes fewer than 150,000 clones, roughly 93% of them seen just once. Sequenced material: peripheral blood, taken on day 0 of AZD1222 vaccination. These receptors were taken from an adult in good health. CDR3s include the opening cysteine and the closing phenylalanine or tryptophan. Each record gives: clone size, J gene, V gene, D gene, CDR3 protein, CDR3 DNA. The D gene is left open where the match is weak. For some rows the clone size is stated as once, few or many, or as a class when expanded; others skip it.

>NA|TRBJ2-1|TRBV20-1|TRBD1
CSANRGDEQFF
TGCAGTGCTAACAGGGGCGATGAGCAGTTCTTC
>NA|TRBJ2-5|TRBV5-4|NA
CASSSGTNREQETQYF
TGTGCCAGCAGCTCAGGGACCAACAGGGAGCAAGAGACCCAGTACTTC
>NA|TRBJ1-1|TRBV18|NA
CASSPAGAARNTEAFF
TGTGCCAGCTCACCGGCCGGGGCAGCGAGGAACACTGAAGCTTTCTTT
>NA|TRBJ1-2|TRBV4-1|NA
CASSQGNYGYTF
TGCGCCAGCAGCCAGGGCAACTATGGCTACACCTTC
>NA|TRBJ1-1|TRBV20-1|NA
CSALGGTEAFF
TGCAGTGCTCTTGGGGGGACTGAAGCTTTCTTT
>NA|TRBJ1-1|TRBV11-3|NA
CASSLAGNTEAFF
TGTGCCAGCAGCTTAGCTGGGAACACTGAAGCTTTCTTT
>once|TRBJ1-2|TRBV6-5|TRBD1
CASSSGQGAYYGYTF
TGTGCCAGCAGCTCTGGACAGGGGGCATATTATGGCTACACCTTC
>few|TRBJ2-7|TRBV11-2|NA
CASSLGLGRSYEQYF
TGTGCCAGCAGCTTAGGTTTGGGACGCTCCTACGAGCAGTACTTC
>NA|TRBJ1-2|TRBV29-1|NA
CSVGRNYGYTF
TGCAGCGTTGGCAGGAACTATGGCTACACCTTC
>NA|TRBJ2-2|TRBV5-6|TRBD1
CASSTGQGWLGELFF
TGTGCCAGCAGCACCGGACAGGGTTGGTTAGGGGAGCTGTTTTTT
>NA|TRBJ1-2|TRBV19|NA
CASSIRARVNYGYTF
TGTGCCAGTAGTATAAGGGCGAGGGTAAACTATGGCTACACCTTC
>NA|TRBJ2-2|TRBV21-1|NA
CASSNLGKNRDGELFF
TGTGCCAGCAGCAACCTCGGCAAAAACAGGGACGGGGAGCTGTTTTTT
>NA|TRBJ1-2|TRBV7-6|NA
CASSPIYGYTF
TGTGCCAGCAGTCCTATCTATGGCTACACCTTC
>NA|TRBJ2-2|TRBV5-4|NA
CASSLEMGNTGELFF
TGTGCCAGCAGCTTGGAAATGGGGAACACCGGGGAGCTGTTTTTT
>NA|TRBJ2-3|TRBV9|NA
CASSVGGGSDTQYF
TGTGCCAGCAGCGTAGGAGGAGGCTCGGATACGCAGTATTTT
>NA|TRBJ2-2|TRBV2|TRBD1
CASIETGGTGELFF
TGTGCCAGCATTGAAACAGGGGGAACCGGGGAGCTGTTTTTT
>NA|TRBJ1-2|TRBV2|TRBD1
CASSGRTGGTYGYTF
TGTGCCAGCAGTGGAAGGACAGGAGGGACCTATGGCTACACCTTC
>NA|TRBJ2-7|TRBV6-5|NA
CASSYGVGSSYEQYF
TGTGCCAGCAGTTACGGCGTGGGGTCCTCCTACGAGCAGTACTTC
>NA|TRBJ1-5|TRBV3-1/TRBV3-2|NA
CASSQGEQFQHF
TGTGCCAGCAGCCAGGGGGAACAGTTCCAGCATTTT
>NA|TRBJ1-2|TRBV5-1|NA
CASRLDYYGYTF
TGCGCCAGCAGACTTGATTACTATGGCTACACCTTC
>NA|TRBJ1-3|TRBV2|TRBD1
CASSEGSGGLGNTIYF
TGTGCCAGCAGTGAAGGGTCAGGGGGCCTTGGAAACACCATATATTTT
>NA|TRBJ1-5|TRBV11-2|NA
CASSLDVGINQPQHF
TGTGCCAGCAGCTTAGATGTGGGGATCAATCAGCCCCAGCATTTT
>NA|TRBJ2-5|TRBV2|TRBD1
CATHRGWETQYF
TGTGCCACACACAGGGGATGGGAGACCCAGTACTTC
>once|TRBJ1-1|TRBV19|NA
CASSATAMNTEAFF
TGTGCCAGCTCCGCGACAGCTATGAACACTGAAGCTTTCTTT
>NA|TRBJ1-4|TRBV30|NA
CAWSSGGSNEKLFF
TGTGCCTGGAGTTCGGGGGGATCTAATGAAAAACTGTTTTTT
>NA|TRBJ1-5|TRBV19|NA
CASSMGDGYQPQHF
TGTGCCAGTAGTATGGGGGACGGTTATCAGCCCCAGCATTTT
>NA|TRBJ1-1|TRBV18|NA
CASSVRRLELNTEAFF
TGTGCCAGCTCAGTCAGGCGCCTCGAGTTGAACACTGAAGCTTTCTTT
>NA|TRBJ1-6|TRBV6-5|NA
CASRTAYNSPLHF
TGTGCCAGCCGGACAGCTTATAATTCACCCCTCCACTTT
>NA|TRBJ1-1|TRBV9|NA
CASSPVGVVSEAFF
TGTGCCAGCAGCCCTGTTGGGGTTGTCTCTGAAGCTTTCTTT
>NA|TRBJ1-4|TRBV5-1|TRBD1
CASSLAGTGLGEKLFF
TGCGCCAGCAGCTTGGCCGGGACAGGGCTGGGTGAAAAACTGTTTTTT
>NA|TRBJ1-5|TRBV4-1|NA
CASSRGVGNQPQHF
TGCGCCAGCAGCCGTGGGGTTGGCAATCAGCCCCAGCATTTT
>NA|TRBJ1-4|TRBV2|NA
CASSVQGEKLFF
TGTGCCAGCAGTGTCCAGGGAGAAAAACTGTTTTTT
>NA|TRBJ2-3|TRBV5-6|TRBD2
CASSPGLAGGFVTQYF
TGTGCCAGCAGCCCCGGACTAGCGGGGGGGTTTGTGACGCAGTATTTT
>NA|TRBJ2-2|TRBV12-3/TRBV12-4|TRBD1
CASRSQGNGELFF
TGTGCCAGCAGGTCACAGGGGAACGGGGAGCTGTTTTTT
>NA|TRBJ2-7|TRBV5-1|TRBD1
CASSLSGQGALGEQYF
TGCGCCAGCAGCTTATCGGGACAGGGGGCGCTTGGCGAGCAGTACTTC
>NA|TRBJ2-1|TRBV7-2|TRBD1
CASSSDRGNEQFF
TGTGCCAGCAGCTCGGACAGGGGGAATGAGCAGTTCTTC
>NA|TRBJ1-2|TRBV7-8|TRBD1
CASSSPPDRVPKNYGYTF
TGTGCCAGCAGTTCGCCCCCGGACAGGGTACCTAAAAACTATGGCTACACCTTC
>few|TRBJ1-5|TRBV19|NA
CASSVGKATRGRQPQHF
TGTGCCAGTAGTGTTGGTAAGGCGACCCGGGGACGTCAGCCCCAGCATTTT
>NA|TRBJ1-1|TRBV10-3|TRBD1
CAISGTGLGGTEAFF
TGTGCCATCAGTGGGACAGGCCTAGGGGGCACTGAAGCTTTCTTT
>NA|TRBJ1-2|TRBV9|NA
CASSGYQKNYGYTF
TGTGCCAGCAGCGGATATCAGAAGAACTATGGCTACACCTTC
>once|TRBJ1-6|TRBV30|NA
CAWAQGWSPLHF
TGTGCCTGGGCACAGGGTTGGTCACCCCTCCACTTT
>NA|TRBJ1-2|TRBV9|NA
CASSVGTARNYGYTF
TGTGCCAGCAGCGTTGGAACAGCACGGAACTATGGCTACACCTTC
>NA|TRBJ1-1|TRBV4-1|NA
CASSRTFRNTEAFF
TGCGCCAGCAGCCGTACGTTTCGAAACACTGAAGCTTTCTTT